The 7 T cell receptor beta chains given below trace back to one sample, sequenced in a study of T-cell reconstitution after alpha-beta-depleted transplantation in children. Unique molecular identifiers featured in how the TCRbeta library was prepared. TCRdb re-analysed the PCR reads in MiXCR, keeping a single row per CDR3 protein. The sample carries 600,000 or so distinct CDR3 sequences, around 23% recorded once. The sequenced sample was PBMCs, mostly from graft donor cells, obtained 360 days after TCRalphabeta/CD19-depleted stem cell transplant. The receptors come from a boy under three years old who had a stem cell transplant for acute myeloid leukemia, so the T cells may come from the graft donor.

The table lists this clonotype with a count of one. The chain links TRBV28 to TRBJ1-5; TRBD1 is a possible D gene (6 bases). CDR3 length: 14 amino acids. Trimming removed 5 bases from V and 8 bases from J, with 16 bases in between. CDR1 MDHEN and CDR2 SYDVKM come from the germline V gene. CDR3 in DNA: TGTGCCAGCAGTGGCAAGGGGGGGATTGAGCCCCAGCATTTT. Its translation is CASSGKGGIEPQHF.

This clonotype has only a few counts. The chain combines TRBV6-1 with TRBJ2-3; tentatively, D is TRBD2 (6 bases). Germline CDR1 MNHNS, CDR2 SASEGT. V dropped 7 bases and J dropped 3 bases, with 14 bases sitting between them. CDR3 length equals 14 residues. The CDR3 DNA reads as TGTGCCAGCAAGCCGGGAGCAGTAACAGATACGCAGTATTTT. Amino acid sequence: CASKPGAVTDTQYF.

This clonotype was detected only a few times. The chain joins TRBV27 to TRBJ2-7, with D perhaps assigned TRBD1 or TRBD2 (6 bases each). This CDR3 region has 13 residues. V was clipped by 5 bases and J by 2 bases, with 10 bases between them. Germline V gene lookup returns CDR1 MNHEY and CDR2 SMNVEV (reference sequence). CDR3 residues: CASSRRGAYEQYF. The CDR3, as DNA: TGTGCCAGCAGTCGGAGGGGGGCCTACGAGCAGTACTTC.

The J gene is TRBJ2-5, the V gene TRBV5-1; D possibly corresponds to TRBD2 (6 bases). Germline V lookup: CDR1 SGHRS, CDR2 YFSETQ. The V end was cut by 0 bases, the J end by 2 bases, with 8 bases between. This CDR3 is built from 14 residues. This CDR3 reads CASSLGLEQETQYF. In DNA form, the CDR3 reads TGCGCCAGCAGCTTGGGACTAGAGCAAGAGACCCAGTACTTC.

This clonotype was recorded at least ten times. The gene calls are TRBV20-1 and TRBJ1-5; D is uncertain. The germline gives CDR1 DFQATT, CDR2 SNEGSKA (reference sequence). Trimming took 8 bases from V and 3 from J, leaving 5 bases between them. The CDR3 is 10 residues long. The CDR3 spells CSTPNQPQHF. Here the CDR3 DNA reads TGCAGTACCCCCAATCAGCCCCAGCATTTT.

The chain joins TRBV6-5 to TRBJ2-5, with a weak D call TRBD1 (6 bases). CDR1 and CDR2 from the germline V gene are MNHEY and SVGAGI. V was trimmed by 0 bases and J by 5 bases, leaving 22 bases between them. This CDR3 is built from 18 residues. CDR3 region: CASSYSSRGGDTGETQYF. The CDR3 DNA sequence: TGTGCCAGCAGTTACTCCAGTCGTGGGGGCGATACGGGGGAGACCCAGTACTTC.

V usage is TRBV12-2 and J usage is TRBJ2-1; the table's D call of TRBD1 was not tested on the DNA. TRBV12-2 is a pseudogene locus. The CDR3 contains 16 residues. CDR3 loop: CASRFNGRGAPALKFF. Written as DNA, the CDR3 is TGTGCAAGTCGCTTCAACGGACGCGGGGCGCCCGCCCTTAAGTTCTTC.